The present T cell receptor beta chain was sequenced within a study of HIV-infected patients and healthy controls. General study results and limits: In healthy controls, MAIT alpha CDR3s were common; in HIV+ repertoires, severely depleted. Only sixteen HIV-infected individuals were processed, a major limit on how widely findings apply.

cDNA was made from roughly 500 ng RNA using alpha and beta constant primers. Using multiplexing indices, alpha and beta chain libraries were generated apart by chain-specific third strand synthesis. A 5' RACE adapter with a random hexamer and the SP2 primer site was joined to cDNA. TCRdb reanalysed the 5' RACE reads using MiXCR and keeps one entry per CDR3 protein. The repertoire holds more than 9,000 distinct CDR3 sequences, around 9.3% seen once, with roughly a quarter in the top ten. The repertoire came from unfractionated whole blood and reflected all unsorted peripheral T cells. People with immunomodulatory therapy, recent vaccination or treatment interruptions were not enrolled. This clonotype was observed at least ten times. The antigen remains undetermined. The CDR3 loop spans 16 amino acids. J gave up 4 bases and V 3 bases, and 7 bases lay outside the gene matches. Germline values: CDR1 SGHVS, CDR2 FNYEAQ.

The V and J genes are TRBV7-6 and TRBJ2-2, with 8 bases matching TRBD1. This sequence originates from an adult with HIV infection. The donor label of this sample is uncertain. The specimen was blood, collected before antiretroviral therapy. As DNA, the CDR3 is TGTGCCAGCAGCTTTTTCGGGACAGGTGTCACCGGGGAGCTGTTTTTT. Its translation is CASSFFGTGVTGELFF.